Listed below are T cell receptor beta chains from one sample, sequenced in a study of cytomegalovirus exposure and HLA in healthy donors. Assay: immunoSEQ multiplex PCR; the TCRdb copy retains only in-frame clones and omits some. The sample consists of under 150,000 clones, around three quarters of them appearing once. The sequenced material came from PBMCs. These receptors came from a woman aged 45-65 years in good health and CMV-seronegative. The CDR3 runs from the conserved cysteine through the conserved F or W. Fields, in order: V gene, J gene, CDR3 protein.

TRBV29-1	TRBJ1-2	CSVRDRVFSYPF
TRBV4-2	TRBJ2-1	CASSQAPASGEYNEQFF
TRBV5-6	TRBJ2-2	CASSFLGQGAGELFF
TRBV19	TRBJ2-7	CATSGWTGGPYEQYF
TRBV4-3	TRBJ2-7	CASSQSGSLSSYEQYF
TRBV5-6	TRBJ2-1	CASSLGQSLAGEQFF
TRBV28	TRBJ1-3	CASSGQGAIGNTIYF
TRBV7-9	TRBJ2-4	CASRGTDNIQYF
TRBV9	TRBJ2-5	CASSGRDREVGETQYF
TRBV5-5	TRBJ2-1	CASREVGRGYEQFF
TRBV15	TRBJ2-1	CATSITGDNEQFF
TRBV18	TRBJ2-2	CASSPTGGSSGELFF
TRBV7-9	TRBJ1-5	CASTRGSNQPQNF
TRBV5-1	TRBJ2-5	CASSPRVGDIQETQYF
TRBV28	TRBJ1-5	CASSTRTGLNQPQHF
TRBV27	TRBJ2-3	CASSLIGREGDTQYF
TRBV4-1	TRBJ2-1	CASSRGRDYNEQFF
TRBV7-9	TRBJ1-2	CASSLANSRGGYGYTF
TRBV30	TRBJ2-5	CAWSPAGRETQYF
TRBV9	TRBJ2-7	CASSVTHDGRAEQYF
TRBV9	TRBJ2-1	CASSPSARELPYNEQFF
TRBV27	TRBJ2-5	CASSFRLAGGVETQYF
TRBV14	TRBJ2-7	CASSRPGQESYEQYF
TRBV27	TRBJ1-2	CASSSTGGGNYGYTF
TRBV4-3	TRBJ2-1	CASSPRLESYNEQFF
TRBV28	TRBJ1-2	CASSLRLVNYGYTF
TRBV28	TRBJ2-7	CASRPPRGGASEQYF
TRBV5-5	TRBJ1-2	CASSFPDSYGYTF
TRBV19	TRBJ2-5	CASSNAGTSWETQYF
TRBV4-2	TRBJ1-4	CASSKGTGGGSPDEKLFF
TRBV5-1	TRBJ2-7	CASSGQSPGSEQYF
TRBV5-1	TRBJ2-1	CASSLAGTSGRAGEQFF
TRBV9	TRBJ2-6	CASSPGGANVLTF
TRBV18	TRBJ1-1	CASSLYMTEAFF
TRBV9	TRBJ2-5	CASSAAGRVGQETQYF
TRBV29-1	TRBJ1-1	CSVNRGLNTEAFF
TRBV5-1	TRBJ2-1	CASSLAMANKNEQFF
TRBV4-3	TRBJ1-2	CASSQVAGRQDGYTF
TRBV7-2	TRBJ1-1	CASSLWVEGTEAFF
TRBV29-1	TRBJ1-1	CSVPRTGGRTEAFF
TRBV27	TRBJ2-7	CASRLRQGGINEQYF
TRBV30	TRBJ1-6	CAWSRARGSPLHF
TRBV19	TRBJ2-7	CASSWGQRGYEQYF
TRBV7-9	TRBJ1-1	CSSSELVGSPEAFF
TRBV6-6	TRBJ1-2	CASSYSAQGGYGYTF
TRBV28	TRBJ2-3	CASTSSSGRWNTDTQYF
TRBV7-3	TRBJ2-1	CASTTGTNEQFF
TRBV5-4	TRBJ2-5	CASSLAFGTGQETQYF
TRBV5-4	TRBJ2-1	CASSLGPVAGDDEQFF
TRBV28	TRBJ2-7	CASSFGGAVSYEQYF
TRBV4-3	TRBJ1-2	CASSQENELTESNGYTF
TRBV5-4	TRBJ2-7	CASRIDSASFEQYF
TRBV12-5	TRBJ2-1	CASGPYFGNEQFF
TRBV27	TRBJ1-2	CASSFQGGSYGYTF
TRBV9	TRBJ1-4	CASSFRDRVNEKLFF
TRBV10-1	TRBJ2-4	CASSGGDAKNIQYF
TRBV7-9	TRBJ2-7	CASSHLEYSGQYF
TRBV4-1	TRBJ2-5	CASSQGGGRGDQETQYF
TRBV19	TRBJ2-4	CASSASGGGRHPLAKNIQYF